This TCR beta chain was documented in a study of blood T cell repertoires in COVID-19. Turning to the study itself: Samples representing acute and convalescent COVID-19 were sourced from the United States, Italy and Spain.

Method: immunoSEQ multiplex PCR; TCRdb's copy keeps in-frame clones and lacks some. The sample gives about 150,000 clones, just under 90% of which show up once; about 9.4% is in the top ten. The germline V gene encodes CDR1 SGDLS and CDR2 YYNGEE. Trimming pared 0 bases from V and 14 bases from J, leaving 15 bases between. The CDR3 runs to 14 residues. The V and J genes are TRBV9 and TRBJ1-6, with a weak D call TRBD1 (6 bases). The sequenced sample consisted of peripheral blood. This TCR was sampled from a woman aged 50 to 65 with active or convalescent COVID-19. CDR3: CASSVEGGGASLHF. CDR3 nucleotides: TGTGCCAGCAGCGTAGAGGGCGGGGGGGCGTCCCTCCACTTT.